The rows below give T cell receptor beta chains drawn from one sample of a study of blood T cell repertoires in COVID-19. Data came from immunoSEQ multiplex PCR; TCRdb stores just in-frame clones and leaves some out. The profile shows about 94,000 clones, roughly 80% of them singletons. Sequencing was done on a sample of peripheral blood. These TCRs come from a human donor in a cohort sampled during active COVID-19. Each CDR3 is given with its conserved first and last residue. A D gene is named only where the DNA matches it firmly. Clone size is stated in some rows and not others, as once, few, many or a class when expanded.

D gene	J gene	clone size	V gene	CDR3 protein	CDR3 DNA
TRBD1	TRBJ2-7	NA	TRBV6-1	CASSETGGASYEQYF	TGTGCCAGCAGTGAAACAGGGGGAGCCTCCTACGAGCAGTACTTC
NA	TRBJ1-1	NA	TRBV28	CASTRTGMGTEAFF	TGTGCCAGCACCCGAACAGGGATGGGCACTGAAGCTTTCTTT
NA	TRBJ1-2	once	TRBV6-6	CASSYGGAGGYTF	TGTGCCAGCAGTTACGGGGGGGCGGGTGGCTACACCTTC
TRBD2	TRBJ2-7	NA	TRBV7-8	CASSLIPLAGASEQYF	TGTGCCAGCAGCTTAATCCCACTAGCGGGAGCATCCGAGCAGTACTTC
NA	TRBJ2-5	NA	TRBV5-1	CASSLARTSQETQYF	TGCGCCAGCAGCCTCGCTCGGACAAGTCAAGAGACCCAGTACTTC
NA	TRBJ2-6	NA	TRBV27	CASSLGTYSGANVLTF	TGTGCCAGCAGTTTGGGCACCTACTCTGGGGCCAACGTCCTGACTTTC
TRBD1	TRBJ1-4	once	TRBV3-1/TRBV3-2	CASSRINRGRMTEKLFF	TGTGCCAGCAGCCGAATCAACAGGGGGCGAATGACTGAAAAACTGTTTTTT
TRBD1	TRBJ2-7	NA	TRBV6-5	CASSYSNDRGYEQYF	TGTGCCAGCAGTTACTCGAATGACAGGGGCTACGAGCAGTACTTC
NA	TRBJ1-2	NA	TRBV5-4	CASSFEQGRGYGYTF	TGTGCCAGCAGCTTTGAACAGGGTAGGGGCTATGGCTACACCTTC
TRBD1	TRBJ2-7	few	TRBV7-9	CASSSGTGVSYEQYF	TGTGCCAGCAGTTCCGGGACAGGGGTCTCCTACGAGCAGTACTTC
NA	TRBJ2-3	once	TRBV5-4	CASTSSERTDTQYF	TGTGCCAGCACCTCGAGTGAGAGGACAGATACGCAGTATTTT
TRBD1	TRBJ2-4	NA	TRBV3-1/TRBV3-2	CASSQGGTGLAKNIQYF	TGTGCCAGCAGCCAAGGGGGGACAGGGCTAGCCAAAAACATTCAGTACTTC
NA	TRBJ1-4	few	TRBV5-5	CASSLVGGINEKLFF	TGTGCCAGCAGCTTGGTTGGAGGGATCAATGAAAAACTGTTTTTT
TRBD1	TRBJ1-6	NA	TRBV6-2/TRBV6-3	CASSPEFGTVNSPLHF	TGTGCCAGCAGCCCTGAATTTGGGACAGTTAATTCACCCCTCCACTTT
NA	TRBJ2-5	NA	TRBV18	CASSLQGGETQYF	TGTGCCAGCTCCCTTCAGGGTGGAGAGACCCAGTACTTC
NA	TRBJ2-5	NA	TRBV18	CASSSAAGVSGRAKYF	TGTGCCAGCTCCTCAGCGGCAGGGGTTTCAGGGAGAGCGAAGTACTTC
TRBD2	TRBJ2-6	NA	TRBV5-1	CASSLGTTHSGANVLTF	TGCGCCAGCAGCCTCGGGACTACGCACTCTGGGGCCAACGTCCTGACTTTC
NA	TRBJ2-4	NA	TRBV9	CASSATPSQFQYF	TGTGCCAGCAGCGCCACCCCTAGTCAGTTTCAGTACTTC
NA	TRBJ1-2	NA	TRBV7-3	CASSPVGQNYGYTF	TGTGCCAGCAGCCCCGTGGGGCAGAACTATGGCTACACCTTC
NA	TRBJ2-7	few	TRBV7-9	CASSLTAYEQYF	TGTGCCAGCAGCTTAACAGCCTACGAGCAGTACTTC
NA	TRBJ2-3	NA	TRBV3-1/TRBV3-2	CASSQDGTDTQYF	TGTGCCAGCAGCCAAGACGGCACAGATACGCAGTATTTT
NA	TRBJ1-5	few	TRBV18	CASSASSNQPQHF	TGTGCCAGCTCAGCGTCTAGCAATCAGCCCCAGCATTTT
TRBD1	TRBJ2-7	NA	TRBV6-6	CASSYAWTGVDEQYF	TGTGCCAGCAGTTACGCCTGGACAGGGGTGGACGAGCAGTACTTC
TRBD2	TRBJ2-1	NA	TRBV4-2	CASSQGSTSGRGEQFF	TGTGCCAGCAGCCAAGGTTCGACTAGCGGGAGAGGGGAGCAGTTCTTC
NA	TRBJ2-3	NA	TRBV2	CASSMFGGTDTDTQYF	TGTGCCAGCAGTATGTTCGGCGGAACTGACACAGATACGCAGTATTTT
NA	TRBJ1-1	NA	TRBV2	CAITRKMNTEAFF	TGTGCCATTACACGTAAGATGAACACTGAAGCTTTCTTT
NA	TRBJ1-2	NA	TRBV6-1	CASSEIPGRRRVSGYTF	TGTGCCAGCAGTGAGATCCCGGGCCGGAGGAGGGTTAGCGGCTACACCTTC
NA	TRBJ1-2	NA	TRBV9	CASRGTEYGYTF	TGTGCCAGCAGAGGCACGGAGTATGGCTACACCTTC
NA	TRBJ1-2	NA	TRBV30	CAWNLQANYGYTF	TGTGCCTGGAACCTCCAGGCGAACTATGGCTACACCTTC
TRBD1	TRBJ2-5	NA	TRBV7-9	CASSASGTGLIGKETQYF	TGTGCCAGCAGCGCCTCCGGGACAGGGTTGATCGGAAAAGAGACCCAGTACTTC
NA	TRBJ1-2	NA	TRBV3-1/TRBV3-2	CASSQEGAGYGYTF	TGTGCCAGCAGCCAAGAGGGCGCCGGCTATGGCTACACCTTC